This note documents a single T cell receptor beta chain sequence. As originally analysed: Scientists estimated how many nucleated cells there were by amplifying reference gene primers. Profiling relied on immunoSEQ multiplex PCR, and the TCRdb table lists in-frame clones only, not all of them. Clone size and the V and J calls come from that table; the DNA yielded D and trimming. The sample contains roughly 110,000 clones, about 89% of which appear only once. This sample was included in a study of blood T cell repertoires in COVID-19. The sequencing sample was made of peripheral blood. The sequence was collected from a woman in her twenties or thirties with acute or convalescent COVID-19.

The CDR3 DNA sequence: TGCGCCAGTACCGGGACTTCTTTCTTGGAGGCCTCCTACAATGAGCAGTTCTTC. Translating it yields CASTGTSFLEASYNEQFF. This chain connects TRBV5-1 to TRBJ2-1; possible D gene TRBD2, 6 bases. The germline gives CDR1 SGHRS, CDR2 YFSETQ. This CDR3 is built from 18 residues. V lost 8 bases and J 0 bases, leaving 24 bases between the germline ends.